This is a list of T cell receptor beta chains from one sample in a study of T cell responses to AZD1222 COVID-19 vaccine. Assay used: immunoSEQ multiplex PCR; TCRdb lists only in-frame clones, some missing. Of more than 120,000 clones in the sample, around 83% were seen once. This sample comprised peripheral blood, obtained 28 days after the second AZD1222 dose. The receptor set was obtained from an adult who received the AZD1222 COVID-19 vaccine. CDR3s include the opening cysteine and the closing phenylalanine or tryptophan. A D gene is named only where the DNA matches it firmly. A clone size is listed for some rows: how often the clone was seen (once, few, many), or a class if it is expanded.

cdr3_nt cdr3_aa d_call j_call v_call clone_size
TGTGCCAGCAGCTTAGGAGCTAGCGGGGGGACCACCGGGGAGCTGTTTTTT CASSLGASGGTTGELFF TRBD2 TRBJ2-2 TRBV11-2 .
TGTGCCAGCAGGGCAGTGGGCGGGGACTACAATGAGCAGTTCTTC CASRAVGGDYNEQFF . TRBJ2-1 TRBV6-5 .
TGTGCCATCAGTGGGGGAACCGGGGAGCTGTTTTTT CAISGGTGELFF . TRBJ2-2 TRBV10-3 few
TGTGCCAGCAGTTCAGAAGACAGGGCTGAAAATAGCAATCAGCCCCAGCATTTT CASSSEDRAENSNQPQHF TRBD1 TRBJ1-5 TRBV28 once
TGTGCCAGCAGTTTGGATCTTACCTCTGGAAACACCATATATTTT CASSLDLTSGNTIYF . TRBJ1-3 TRBV6-5 .
TGCGCCAGCAATGAGGGGCACGACTATGGCTACACCTTC CASNEGHDYGYTF . TRBJ1-2 TRBV5-1 .
TGTGCCAGCAGCTTAGCCCCCCAGGGATCTAACTATGGCTACACCTTC CASSLAPQGSNYGYTF . TRBJ1-2 TRBV11-2 .
TGTGCCAGCAGCTTACCCCCGCGGCAGGAAGCTTTCTTT CASSLPPRQEAFF . TRBJ1-1 TRBV7-9 .
TGTGCCACCAGTCACGGAGACACAGATACGCAGTATTTT CATSHGDTDTQYF . TRBJ2-3 TRBV24-1 .
TGTGCCAGCAGCCCATCGGGAACGGGTCCCCAGACCCAGTACTTC CASSPSGTGPQTQYF . TRBJ2-5 TRBV4-2 .
TGCGCCAGCAGCTTGGCCGGGACAGGGGAGACCCAGTACTTC CASSLAGTGETQYF TRBD1 TRBJ2-5 TRBV5-1 .
TGCGCCAGCAGCTCCGGGACAGCCTACGAGCAGTACTTC CASSSGTAYEQYF TRBD1 TRBJ2-7 TRBV4-1 once
TGCAGCGTTGAAACGGGGTCGGGTACGCAGTATTTT CSVETGSGTQYF . TRBJ2-3 TRBV29-1 .
TGTGCCAGTAGTATAAGGCCCCAGCGGGAGACCCACATAGCCAAAAACATTCAGTACTTC CASSIRPQRETHIAKNIQYF TRBD2 TRBJ2-4 TRBV19 .
TGTGCCAGTAACCCGACAGGGAGGAGGACTGAAGCTTTCTTT CASNPTGRRTEAFF TRBD1 TRBJ1-1 TRBV19 .
TGTGCCTGGAGTGTACTGGGCCGCTACACCTTC CAWSVLGRYTF . TRBJ1-2 TRBV30 .
TGTGCCAGCAGCCAGGGGCTTAATCAGCCCCAGCATTTT CASSQGLNQPQHF . TRBJ1-5 TRBV5-8 few
TGTGCCAGTAGGGCACAGGGCTATGGCTACACCTTC CASRAQGYGYTF . TRBJ1-2 TRBV19 .
TGTGCCAGCAGCCGACAGGTTGAAGGGGAGACCCAGTACTTC CASSRQVEGETQYF . TRBJ2-5 TRBV11-3 .
TGTGCCAGCAGTGAAGGGGATGGCGGGGCGCGATCCTACGAGCAGTACTTC CASSEGDGGARSYEQYF . TRBJ2-7 TRBV6-1 .
TGTGCCAGCAGCCCAGCCGCGACAGTTCTCTACGAGCAGTACTTC CASSPAATVLYEQYF . TRBJ2-7 TRBV3-1/TRBV3-2 .
TGTGCCAGCAGTTTGGCCTCTACGGGGGAAGGAGGTGGCTACACCTTC CASSLASTGEGGGYTF . TRBJ1-2 TRBV28 .
TGTGCCATCAAGGGGATAGACAGGGCTTCTTCCTACGAGCAGTACTTC CAIKGIDRASSYEQYF TRBD1 TRBJ2-7 TRBV10-3 .
TGTGCCAGTAGTATATCCCCCTCCGGGGAGCTGTTTTTT CASSISPSGELFF . TRBJ2-2 TRBV19 .
TGTGCCAGCAGCCTTTACAATGAGCAGTTCTTC CASSLYNEQFF . TRBJ2-1 TRBV12-3/TRBV12-4 .
TGTGCCAGCAGCCGAGAGGGAGCTCGCGCTTTCTTT CASSREGARAFF . TRBJ1-1 TRBV11-3 .
TGTGCCAGCAGCTTCTTATATGGGAAGAACACTGAAGCTTTCTTT CASSFLYGKNTEAFF . TRBJ1-1 TRBV5-8 .
TGTGCCAGCAGTCCACCGGGGGGCTACAACACTGAAGCTTTCTTT CASSPPGGYNTEAFF . TRBJ1-1 TRBV27 .
TGTGCCAGCTCACAATCCGGGACAGGGGCGAACTATGGCTACACCTTC CASSQSGTGANYGYTF TRBD1 TRBJ1-2 TRBV18 .
TGTGCCAGCAGCGCCGGACTACCCTACCAGCCCCAGCATTTT CASSAGLPYQPQHF . TRBJ1-5 TRBV9 .
TGCGCCAGCAGCCATACCACACCGGGACTACCATACGAGCAGTACTTC CASSHTTPGLPYEQYF TRBD2 TRBJ2-7 TRBV4-1 .
TGTGCCAGCAGTTCCACTCAGGGGGAAGGCTACACCTTC CASSSTQGEGYTF TRBD1 TRBJ1-2 TRBV12-3/TRBV12-4 .
TGTGCCAGCAGCTGGAGGGCCGATAGCAATCAGCCCCAGCATTTT CASSWRADSNQPQHF . TRBJ1-5 TRBV7-2 few
TGTGCCAGCAGTTCCGGGGCGATTAGCAATCAGCCCCAGCATTTT CASSSGAISNQPQHF . TRBJ1-5 TRBV27 .
TGTGCCAGCATCGGCCACAGTGGGTATTCACCCCTCCACTTT CASIGHSGYSPLHF . TRBJ1-6 TRBV2 .
TGCGCCAGCAGTGCAATTAGAGGGTCCACTGAAGCTTTCTTT CASSAIRGSTEAFF . TRBJ1-1 TRBV10-1 .
TGTGCCAGCAGCTTACGAGCCAGGGATATGACTGAAGCTTTCTTT CASSLRARDMTEAFF . TRBJ1-1 TRBV7-8 .
TGTGCCAGCTCCGGACAGGGCGGGGATCAGCCCCAGCATTTT CASSGQGGDQPQHF TRBD1 TRBJ1-5 TRBV18 .
TGTGCCAGCAGCCAAGATCGCGAGACCGACTATGGCTACACCTTC CASSQDRETDYGYTF . TRBJ1-2 TRBV4-2 .
TGTGCCAGCAGCCTGGGACAGGGTATTGGTGGCTACACCTTC CASSLGQGIGGYTF TRBD1 TRBJ1-2 TRBV7-9 .
TGTGCCAGCAGCGGGCCGGGACAGGGGGGAGACGAGCAGTACTTC CASSGPGQGGDEQYF TRBD1 TRBJ2-7 TRBV7-9 .
TGTGCCTGGAGCGCTTTCGACGGAGGGGGCTACACCTTC CAWSAFDGGGYTF . TRBJ1-2 TRBV30 .
TGTGCCAGCAGTTACTCGGAGGGGGCAAGGGGCTACACCTTC CASSYSEGARGYTF TRBD1 TRBJ1-2 TRBV6-5 .
TGCGCCAGCAGCCTCTGGGACAGCTCCGGGGATACGCAGTATTTT CASSLWDSSGDTQYF TRBD1 TRBJ2-3 TRBV5-1 .
TGTGCCAGTTTTAGTTCTGGGGCCAACGTCCTGACTTTC CASFSSGANVLTF . TRBJ2-6 TRBV28 .
TGTGCCAGCAGTGAAGCAAAAAACAGCAATCAGCCCCAGCATTTT CASSEAKNSNQPQHF . TRBJ1-5 TRBV6-1 once
TGTGCCAGCAGCGTAGGACTAGCGGGCCAGGGGAGCTCCTACAATGAGCAGTTCTTC CASSVGLAGQGSSYNEQFF TRBD2 TRBJ2-1 TRBV9 .
TGTGCCAGCAGCCCGGGACGGATATCGGCAGATACGCAGTATTTT CASSPGRISADTQYF . TRBJ2-3 TRBV5-8 once
TGTGCCAGCAGCCATCTGACTTTACCAGGGGACGGACGGGAGCTGTTTTTT CASSHLTLPGDGRELFF . TRBJ2-2 TRBV14 .
TGCGCCAGCAGCTATACGGCTCAAGAGACCCAGTACTTC CASSYTAQETQYF . TRBJ2-5 TRBV5-1 .